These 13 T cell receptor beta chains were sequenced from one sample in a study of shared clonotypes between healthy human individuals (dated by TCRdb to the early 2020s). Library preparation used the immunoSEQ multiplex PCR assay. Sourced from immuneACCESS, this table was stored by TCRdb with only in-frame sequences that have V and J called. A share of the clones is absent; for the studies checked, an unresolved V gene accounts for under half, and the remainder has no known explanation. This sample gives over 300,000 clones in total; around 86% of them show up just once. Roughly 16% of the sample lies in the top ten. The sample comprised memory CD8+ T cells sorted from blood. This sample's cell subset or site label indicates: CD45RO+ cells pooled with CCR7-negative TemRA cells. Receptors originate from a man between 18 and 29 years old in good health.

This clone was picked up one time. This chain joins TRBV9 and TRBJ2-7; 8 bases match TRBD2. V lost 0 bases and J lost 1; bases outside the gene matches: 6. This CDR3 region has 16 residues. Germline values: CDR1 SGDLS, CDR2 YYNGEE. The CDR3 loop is CASSVEGSGASYEQYF. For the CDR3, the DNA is TGTGCCAGCAGCGTAGAGGGTAGCGGGGCGTCCTACGAGCAGTACTTC. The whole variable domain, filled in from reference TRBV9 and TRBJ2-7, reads DSGVTQTPKHLITATGQRVTLRCSPRSGDLSVYWYQQSLDQGLQFLIQYYNGEERAKGNILERFSAQQFPDLHSELNLSSLELGDSALYFCASSVEGSGASYEQYFGPGTRLTVT.

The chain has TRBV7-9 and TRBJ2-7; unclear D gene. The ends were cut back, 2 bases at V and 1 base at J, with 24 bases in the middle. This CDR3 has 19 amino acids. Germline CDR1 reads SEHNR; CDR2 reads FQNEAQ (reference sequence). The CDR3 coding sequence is TGTGCCAGCAGCTTAACGAGTACCCGAAAAATCGACACGTCCTACGAGCAGTACTTC. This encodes CASSLTSTRKIDTSYEQYF.

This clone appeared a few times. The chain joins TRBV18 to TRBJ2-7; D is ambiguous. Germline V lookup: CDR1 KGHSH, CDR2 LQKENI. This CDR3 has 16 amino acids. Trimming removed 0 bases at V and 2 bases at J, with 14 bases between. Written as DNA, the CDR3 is TGTGCCAGCTCACCACCGTACGAGGTCCCCACCTACGAGCAGTACTTC. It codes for CASSPPYEVPTYEQYF.

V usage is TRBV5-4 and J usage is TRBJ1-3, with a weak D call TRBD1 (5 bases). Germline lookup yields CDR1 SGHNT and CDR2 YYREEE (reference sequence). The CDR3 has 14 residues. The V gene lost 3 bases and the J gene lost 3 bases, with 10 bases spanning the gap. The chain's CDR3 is CASSSPRDGNTIYF. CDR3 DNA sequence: TGTGCCAGCAGCTCCCCCAGGGATGGAAACACCATATATTTT.

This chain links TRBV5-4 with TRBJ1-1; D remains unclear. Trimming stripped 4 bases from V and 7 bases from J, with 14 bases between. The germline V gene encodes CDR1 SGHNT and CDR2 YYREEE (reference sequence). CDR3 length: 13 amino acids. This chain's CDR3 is CASSPGRSHEAFF. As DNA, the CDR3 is TGTGCCAGCAGCCCCGGAAGGTCCCATGAAGCTTTCTTT.

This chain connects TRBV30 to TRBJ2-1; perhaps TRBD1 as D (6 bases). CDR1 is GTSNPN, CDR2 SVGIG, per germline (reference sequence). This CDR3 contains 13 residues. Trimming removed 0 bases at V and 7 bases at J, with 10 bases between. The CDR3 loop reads CAWSVQGVNEQFF. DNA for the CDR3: TGTGCCTGGAGTGTACAGGGAGTGAATGAGCAGTTCTTC.

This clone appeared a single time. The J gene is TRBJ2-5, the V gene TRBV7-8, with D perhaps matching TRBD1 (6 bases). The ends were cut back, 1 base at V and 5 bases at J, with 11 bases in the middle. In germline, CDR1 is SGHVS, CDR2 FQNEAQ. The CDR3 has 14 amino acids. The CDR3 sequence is CASSLDRVLETQYF. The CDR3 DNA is TGTGCCAGCAGCTTAGACAGGGTGCTGGAGACCCAGTACTTC.

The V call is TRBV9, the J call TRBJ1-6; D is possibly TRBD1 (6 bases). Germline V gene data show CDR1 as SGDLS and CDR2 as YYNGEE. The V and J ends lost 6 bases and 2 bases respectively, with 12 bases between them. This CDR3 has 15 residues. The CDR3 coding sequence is TGTGCCAGCACCCGGGGGGCTACCTATAATTCACCCCTCCACTTT. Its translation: CASTRGATYNSPLHF. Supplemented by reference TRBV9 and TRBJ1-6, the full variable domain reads DSGVTQTPKHLITATGQRVTLRCSPRSGDLSVYWYQQSLDQGLQFLIQYYNGEERAKGNILERFSAQQFPDLHSELNLSSLELGDSALYFCASTRGATYNSPLHFGNGTRLTVT.

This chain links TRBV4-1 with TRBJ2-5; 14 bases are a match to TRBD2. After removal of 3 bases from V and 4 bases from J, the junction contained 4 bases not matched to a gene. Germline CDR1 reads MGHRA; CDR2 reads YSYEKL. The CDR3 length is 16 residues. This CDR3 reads CASSQGLAGVLETQYF. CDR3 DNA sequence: TGCGCCAGCAGCCAGGGACTAGCGGGAGTGTTAGAGACCCAGTACTTC.

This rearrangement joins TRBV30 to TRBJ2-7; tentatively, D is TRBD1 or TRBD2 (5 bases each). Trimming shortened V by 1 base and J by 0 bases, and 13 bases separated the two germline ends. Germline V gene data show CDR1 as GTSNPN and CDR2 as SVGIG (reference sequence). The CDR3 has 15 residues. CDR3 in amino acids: CAWSAWAGSSYEQYF. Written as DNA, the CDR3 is TGTGCCTGGAGTGCCTGGGCAGGGAGCTCCTACGAGCAGTACTTC.

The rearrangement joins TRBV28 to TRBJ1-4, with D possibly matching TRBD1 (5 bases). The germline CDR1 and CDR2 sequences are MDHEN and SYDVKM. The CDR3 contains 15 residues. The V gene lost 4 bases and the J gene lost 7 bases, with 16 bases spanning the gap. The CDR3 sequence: CASSSYGWGREKLFF. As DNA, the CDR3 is TGTGCCAGCAGTTCGTATGGATGGGGCCGTGAAAAACTGTTTTTT.

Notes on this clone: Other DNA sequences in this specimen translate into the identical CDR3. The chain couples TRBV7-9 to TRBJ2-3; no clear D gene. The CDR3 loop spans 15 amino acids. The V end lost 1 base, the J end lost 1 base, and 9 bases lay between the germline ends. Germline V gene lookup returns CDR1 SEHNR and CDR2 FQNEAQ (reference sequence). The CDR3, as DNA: TGTGCCAGCAGCTTAGTGTTAGGAGGCACAGATACGCAGTATTTT. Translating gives CASSLVLGGTDTQYF.

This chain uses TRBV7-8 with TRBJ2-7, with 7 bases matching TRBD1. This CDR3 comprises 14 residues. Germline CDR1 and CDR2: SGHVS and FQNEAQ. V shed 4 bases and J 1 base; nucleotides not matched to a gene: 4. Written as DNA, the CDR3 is TGTGCCAGCAGCTGGGACAGATTATCCTACGAGCAGTACTTC. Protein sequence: CASSWDRLSYEQYF.